This TCR beta chain was identified during a study of identical twins (dated by TCRdb to the mid-2010s). Notes on the research overall: The study deep-sequenced TCR alpha and beta repertoires from monozygotic twins, unrelated adults of various ages and cord blood to test whether fetal clonotypes persist. Replicate twin experiments were performed at different times using different library preparation protocols to rule out contamination.

Taken from cysteine to phenylalanine, the CDR3 has 14 residues. The read is trimmed to its CDR3 DNA, 42 bases read in frame from base 1. V is cut by 8 bases and J by 5 bases, and the space between the germline ends is 18 bases. Sequences MDHEN (CDR1) and SYDVKM (CDR2) are obtained from the germline V gene. Receptor amplification or capture employed 5' RACE. The sequencer listed for this sample is Illumina HiSeq 2000. Template switching added a universal primer binding site, and the final cDNA carried a unique molecular identifier that allowed TCR cDNA molecules to be counted accurately. Specific primers in the conserved constant-segment region were used to synthesize first-strand cDNA for the TCR alpha and beta chains. To control for contamination, every cDNA library was double barcoded, receiving both a SMART-Mk sample barcode and Illumina barcodes. TruSeq adapter sequences and Illumina sample barcodes were added in two successive PCR steps. Sequencing of the TCR alpha and beta cDNA libraries was done on the Illumina HiSeq platform using custom primers. Processing in the source paper ran as follows. Unique molecular identifiers were extracted from raw reads with MiGEC, and CDR3 positions were determined with MiXCR. Recombination models were inferred per individual with the repgenHMM and IGoR tools using an EM algorithm. Shared clonotypes were analyzed with the tcR package in R, and sharing was normalized by the product of cloneset sizes. To study raw recombination without the effects of thymic and clonal selection, out-of-frame nonproductive sequences were analyzed. Starting from the raw public reads, TCRdb applied fastp trimming at Q25, assembled clones with MiXCR and retained in-frame beta chains. Every CDR3 protein is listed once, alongside the most common genes and DNA of its rows. TCRdb's processing, not the study's, gives the V and J calls here. The sample yields under 350,000 distinct CDR3 sequences; 8% to 9.5% were counted once. Approximately 6.6% of the sample belongs to the ten largest clones.

This clonotype was seen a handful of times. Its antigen remains unidentified. Qualities for individual bases were not recorded, and no much larger clone is one base off. Broad study findings and their caveats: Fewer insertions were carried by abundant cord blood beta clonotypes; a weaker similar trend was observed in young adult naive repertoires, while no such trend was observed in memory repertoires. Out-of-frame TCR alpha sharing in monozygotic twins was systematically underestimated by recombination models, whereas sharing between unrelated individuals was in agreement with the recombination models. Zero-insertion analyses could be partly confounded by invariant T cells such as MAIT and iNKT, though diverse VJ usage argued against such confounding for most clonotypes. Conclusions relied on cross-sectional statistical analysis, since the same donors could not be followed over many years. Compared with coincidental sharing between unrelated individuals, out-of-frame TCR alpha sequences shared between twins showed an excess of sequences with low generation probability. A weaker excess of twin sharing was found in beta out-of-frame sequences because the signal-to-noise ratio was lowered by fewer shared sequences.

All donors were healthy Caucasians. Three pairs of female monozygotic twins, all aged roughly 18 to 29 years, made up the twin cohort. Positive isolation kits from Invitrogen were used to isolate CD4+ and CD8+ T cell populations. These data also featured in a second study, about yellow fever vaccine responses in identical twins. The second publication reports: According to the authors, the vaccine-induced T cell response in identical twins seemed to be partly convergent and partly specific to each individual. Focusing on identical twins, the study followed the T cell clones that responded to the vaccine, and did so with precision.

The sequencing sample was made of CD8+ T cells sorted from blood. This receptor chain uses TRBV28 and TRBJ1-1; a tentative D match to TRBD1 spans 5 bases. The clonotype was recovered from a woman aged 18-29 years in good health. The CDR3 region has the sequence CASDGGEGWTEAFF. The DNA sequence is TGTGCCAGCGACGGCGGGGAGGGGTGGACTGAAGCTTTCTTT.